This TCR beta chain was identified during a study of control samples from healthy donors and cancer patients. Clones were read by immunoSEQ multiplex PCR, and TCRdb kept only the in-frame ones, dropping some. Seen here are some 150,000 clones, about 91% observed once, and the top ten hold under 4%. Trimming stripped 4 bases from V and 4 bases from J, with 10 bases between. Germline CDR1 reads GTSNPN; CDR2 reads SVGIG (reference sequence). The CDR3 consists of 12 residues. Sequenced input: blood. V is TRBV30 and J is TRBJ1-1, with D perhaps TRBD1 (5 bases). The clonotype originates from a man aged 30-40 years in good health. The DNA for the CDR3 is TGTGCCTGGACCCCGGGGGGCACTGAAGCTTTCTTT. This encodes CAWTPGGTEAFF. Together with reference TRBV30 and TRBJ1-1, the CDR3 gives the full variable domain: SQTIHQWPATLVQPVGSPLSLECTVEGTSNPNLYWYRQAAGRGLQLLFYSVGIGQISSEVPQNLSASRPQDRQFILSSKKLLLSDSGFYLCAWTPGGTEAFFGQGTRLTVV.